This passage covers 31 T cell receptor beta chains from one sample sequenced in a study of neurological immune-mediated disorders. One entry per CDR3 protein, called by TCRdb with MiXCR from the 5' RACE reads. The table includes roughly 100,000 distinct CDR3 sequences, around 3.4% detected once. The sample taken for sequencing was PBMCs. The receptors here all came from a woman aged 18-29 years with multiple sclerosis.

This clonotype was seen at least ten times. J is TRBJ1-3 and V is TRBV6-6, with D possibly being TRBD1 (5 bases). V was clipped by 6 bases and J by 8 bases, with 17 bases between them. Germline V CDR1 and CDR2: MNHNY, SVGAGI (reference sequence). CDR3 length: 14 amino acids. The CDR3 coding sequence is TGTGCCAGCAGACCCCAATCTATCAGGGACACCATATATTTT. The encoded protein is CASRPQSIRDTIYF.

This clonotype was recorded many times. The V gene is TRBV12-3 or TRBV12-4, the J gene TRBJ2-2; D is tentatively TRBD1 or TRBD2 (6 bases each). The V and J ends lost 5 bases and 7 bases respectively, with 20 bases between them. The CDR3 consists of 16 residues. This chain's CDR3 is CASSPRTTGKSGELFF. CDR3 sequence (DNA): TGTGCCAGCAGTCCTCGGACTACAGGGAAGAGCGGGGAGCTGTTTTTT.

This clonotype was observed many times. The chain carries TRBV5-1 and TRBJ2-2, with TRBD1 as a possible D gene (5 bases). Trimming left V 4 bases short and J 6 bases short, with 10 bases between. This CDR3 comprises 13 residues. The V gene's germline CDR1 is SGHRS and CDR2 YFSETQ. Here the CDR3 DNA reads TGCGCCAGCAGCAGCAGGGTGGCCGGGGAGCTGTTTTTT. It translates to CASSSRVAGELFF.

This clonotype appeared many times. The rearrangement uses TRBV24-1 and TRBJ2-3; D is unclear. Trimming cost V 5 bases and J 0 bases, with 11 bases left between them. Germline V gives CDR1 KGHDR, CDR2 SFDVKD. The CDR3 runs to 15 residues. Here the CDR3 reads CATSGVVSSTDTQYF. The DNA for the CDR3 is TGTGCCACCAGTGGGGTGGTGTCCAGCACAGATACGCAGTATTTT.

This clonotype appeared many times. The V gene is TRBV7-2, the J gene TRBJ2-1; D is undetermined. The CDR3 is made up of 14 amino acids. CDR1 is SGHTA and CDR2 is FQGNSA in the germline V gene. V was pared by 1 base and J by 9 bases, with 13 bases between. The CDR3 DNA reads TGTGCCAGCAGCTTAGATTACAACGGCGTTGAGCAGTTCTTC. Translation gives CASSLDYNGVEQFF.

At least ten counts were recorded for this clonotype. The gene calls are TRBV12-3 or TRBV12-4 and TRBJ1-1; D not resolved. This CDR3 is built from 13 residues. V shed 6 bases and J shed 3 bases, with 11 bases lying between them. The CDR3 loop is CASSFGEDTEAFF. The DNA for the CDR3 is TGTGCCAGCAGCTTTGGGGAGGACACTGAAGCTTTCTTT.

At least ten counts were recorded for this clonotype. The V call is TRBV4-1, the J call TRBJ2-1, with TRBD2 matching 11 bases. This CDR3 is built from 17 residues. V lost 4 bases and J lost 1; bases outside the gene matches: 6. Germline V gene data show CDR1 as MGHRA and CDR2 as YSYEKL. CDR3 region: CASSPVAGGPSYNEQFF. The CDR3 coding sequence is TGCGCCAGCAGCCCCGTAGCGGGGGGGCCGTCCTACAATGAGCAGTTCTTC.

This clonotype was seen repeatedly, ten times or more. This sequence joins TRBV6-5 and TRBJ2-7; D perhaps matches TRBD1 (6 bases). V was cut by 8 bases and J by 7 bases, with 18 bases left in between. CDR1 is MNHEY and CDR2 is SVGAGI in the germline V gene. The CDR3 is 13 residues long. The CDR3: CASFGTRSGEQYF. CDR3 bases: TGTGCCAGCTTTGGGACAAGGTCTGGAGAGCAGTACTTC.

The chain carries TRBV14 and TRBJ2-7; possibly TRBD2 for D (5 bases). The germline V gene encodes CDR1 SGHDN and CDR2 FVKESK. V shed 4 bases and J shed 3 bases, with 16 bases lying between them. CDR3 length: 15 residues. The CDR3 is CASSLGDGPLYEQYF. The CDR3 nucleotides read TGTGCCAGCAGCCTGGGAGACGGGCCGCTCTACGAGCAGTACTTC.

Ten or more counts support this clonotype. The chain couples TRBV27 to TRBJ1-2; D is undetermined. Deletions cut 3 bases from V and 4 bases from J, with 9 bases between. The germline CDR1 and CDR2 sequences are MNHEY and SMNVEV (reference sequence). The CDR3 is 13 residues long. CDR3 in amino acids: CASSLEEGYGYTF. In DNA form, the CDR3 reads TGTGCCAGCAGTTTGGAAGAGGGCTATGGCTACACCTTC.

This clonotype was observed at least ten times. J is TRBJ2-7 and V is TRBV6-2 or TRBV6-3; 7 bases match TRBD1. The CDR3 has 14 residues. V shed 5 bases, J shed 2 bases, and the junction held 6 bases outside the gene matches. The germline V gene has CDR1 MNHEY and CDR2 SVGEGT. The CDR3 is CASSPGQEPYEQYF. Written as DNA, the CDR3 is TGTGCCAGCAGTCCCGGACAGGAGCCCTACGAGCAGTACTTC.

Many counts were recorded for this clonotype. The V gene is TRBV5-1, the J gene TRBJ1-5; D call uncertain. Germline loops: CDR1 SGHRS, CDR2 YFSETQ. Trimming took off 2 bases at V and 2 bases at J, with 11 bases between the two ends. The CDR3 has 15 amino acids. The CDR3 protein is CASSLDGKRNQPQHF. The CDR3 nucleotides are TGCGCCAGCAGCTTAGACGGAAAACGCAATCAGCCCCAGCATTTT.

This clonotype was observed at least ten times. This chain links TRBV6-6 with TRBJ2-1; D call uncertain. The CDR3 consists of 12 residues. The germline V and J ends were trimmed by 6 bases and 4 bases, with 7 bases remaining between them. Per the germline V gene, CDR1 is MNHNY and CDR2 is SVGAGI (reference sequence). The CDR3 region has the DNA TGTGCCAGCAGCTCCCGGTACAATGAGCAGTTCTTC. This encodes CASSSRYNEQFF.

This clonotype was seen at least ten times. The chain carries TRBV5-1 and TRBJ2-7, with D perhaps TRBD2 (5 bases). The CDR3 is 14 amino acids. Germline V gene sequence: CDR1 SGHRS, CDR2 YFSETQ. V lost 2 bases and J lost 6, with 15 bases in between. The CDR3 DNA is TGCGCCAGCAGCTTTAGATCTGACTATCTCGAGCAGTACTTC. Translating it yields CASSFRSDYLEQYF.

This clonotype was seen repeatedly, ten times or more. J is TRBJ2-7 and V is TRBV11-2, with D hard to call. There are 12 residues in the CDR3. V lost 2 bases and J lost 7, with 9 bases in between. Germline V gene lookup returns CDR1 SGHAT and CDR2 FQNNGV. The CDR3 region is CASSLKPPEQYF. Here the CDR3 DNA reads TGTGCCAGCAGCTTAAAACCACCAGAGCAGTACTTC.

This clonotype has at least ten counts. V gene TRBV5-1 combines with J gene TRBJ2-5; the match to TRBD1 covers 8 bases. Looked up from germline, CDR1 is SGHRS and CDR2 is YFSETQ. The CDR3 extends over 15 amino acids. V lost 3 bases, J lost 0 bases, and 4 bases stayed unmatched. In DNA, the CDR3 is TGCGCCAGCAGCTATTCGACAGGGGACCAAGAGACCCAGTACTTC. Protein sequence: CASSYSTGDQETQYF.

This clonotype has just a few counts. It may be a read error: a sequence one base away is much more abundant. The chain couples TRBV20-1 to TRBJ2-7; 7 nucleotides agree with TRBD2. V trimming: 1 base; J trimming: 5 bases; junction bases outside the gene matches: 11. Germline V gene data show CDR1 as DFQATT and CDR2 as SNEGSKA (reference sequence). CDR3 length: 15 amino acids. DNA of the CDR3: TGCAGTGCTAGAGTCCAAGCGGGATTTACCCACGAGCAGTACTTC. Its protein product is CSARVQAGFTHEQYF.

This clonotype was detected a few times. This sequence may be a read error, since a much larger clone differs from it by one base. Here the CDR3 DNA reads TGCAGTGCTATCCCGGGGAGATGGGATTCACACCTCCACTTT. It specifies CSAIPGRWDSHLHF. The chain is built from TRBV20-1 and TRBJ1-6; D is uncertain. The CDR3 consists of 14 residues. Germline V gene sequence: CDR1 DFQATT, CDR2 SNEGSKA (reference sequence).

This clonotype was detected many times. The rearrangement joins TRBV12-3 or TRBV12-4 to TRBJ2-7; TRBD1 or TRBD2 may be the D gene (5 bases each). This CDR3 region has 15 residues. The germline V and J ends were trimmed by 6 bases and 6 bases, with 21 bases remaining between them. The CDR3 loop reads CASRRTGTRVVEQYF. In DNA form, the CDR3 reads TGTGCCAGCAGGAGAACCGGGACCCGGGTTGTCGAGCAGTACTTC.

Ten or more counts support this clonotype. The chain carries TRBV6-2 or TRBV6-3 and TRBJ1-1; D possibly corresponds to TRBD1 (6 bases). The CDR3 is 13 residues long. The germline gives CDR1 MNHEY, CDR2 SVGEGT. Deletions cut 6 bases from V and 4 bases from J, with 12 bases between. The CDR3 region is CASRFQQGTEAFF. CDR3 coding DNA: TGTGCCAGCAGATTCCAACAGGGCACTGAAGCTTTCTTT.

The sample holds many counts of this clonotype. This chain uses TRBV5-1 with TRBJ2-2; 10 positions match TRBD2. The CDR3 extends over 16 amino acids. J was trimmed by 2 bases and V by 4 bases; bases with no gene match: 5. CDR1 SGHRS and CDR2 YFSETQ come from the germline V gene. The CDR3 sequence: CASSARTSGNTGELFF. In DNA, the CDR3 is TGCGCCAGCAGCGCCCGGACTAGCGGTAACACCGGGGAGCTGTTTTTT.

In this sample, this clonotype turned up many times. The rearrangement links TRBV20-1 to TRBJ2-2, with TRBD2 matching over 8 bases. Germline V gene data show CDR1 as DFQATT and CDR2 as SNEGSKA (reference sequence). The V gene end was trimmed by 0 bases and the J gene end by 6 bases; junction bases not matched to a gene: 3. The CDR3 loop spans 14 amino acids. The CDR3 sequence is CSAREGLGAGELFF. CDR3 nucleotides: TGCAGTGCTAGAGAGGGACTAGGCGCCGGGGAGCTGTTTTTT.

This clonotype was recorded a few times. A much bigger clone sits one base away, suggesting this may be a read error. The chain is built from TRBV27 and TRBJ2-3, with D hard to call. This CDR3 is 11 amino acids long. Germline CDR1 and CDR2: MNHEY and SMNVEV (reference sequence). The CDR3 DNA follows: TGTGACAGCCGGGTTGGTCATACGCAGTATTTT. This codes for CDSRVGHTQYF.

The table lists this clonotype with many counts. The rearrangement uses TRBV20-1 and TRBJ2-7; the D is unclear. The CDR3 has 12 amino acids. The V gene lost 2 bases and the J gene lost 2 bases, with 7 bases spanning the gap. Germline-derived CDR1 and CDR2 are DFQATT and SNEGSKA (reference sequence). The CDR3, as DNA: TGCAGTGCTAGAAGGCCAGCCTACGAGCAGTACTTC. Protein product: CSARRPAYEQYF.

This clonotype was seen at least ten times. V and J are TRBV7-8 and TRBJ2-1; D gene ambiguous. The germline V gene encodes CDR1 SGHVS and CDR2 FQNEAQ. Trimming took off 1 base at V and 4 bases at J, with 5 bases between the two ends. This CDR3 contains 13 residues. CDR3 sequence (DNA): TGTGCCAGCAGCTTAGGGGCTTACAATGAGCAGTTCTTC. Amino acid sequence: CASSLGAYNEQFF.

In this sample, this clonotype is medium-sized. The rearrangement links TRBV28 to TRBJ2-3; TRBD1 might be the D (5 bases). The germline CDR1 and CDR2 sequences are MDHEN and SYDVKM. V gave up 4 bases and J gave up 0 bases, with 11 bases separating them. The CDR3 totals 15 residues. The CDR3 loop reads CASSSVGESTDTQYF. The DNA of the CDR3 is TGTGCCAGCAGTTCGGTAGGGGAAAGCACAGATACGCAGTATTTT.

This clonotype was observed many times. Here the CDR3 reads CASSLVTGDEQFF. CDR3 nucleotide sequence: TGTGCCAGCAGCTTAGTGACAGGGGATGAGCAGTTCTTC. The chain carries TRBV7-9 and TRBJ2-1, with 8 bases that match TRBD1. V shed 1 base, J shed 8 bases, and the junction held 1 base outside the gene matches. There are 13 residues in the CDR3. Per germline, CDR1 SEHNR and CDR2 FQNEAQ (reference sequence).

This clonotype showed up many times. The J gene is TRBJ1-2, the V gene TRBV6-5, with D maybe TRBD1 (5 bases). This CDR3 is 14 amino acids long. Germline CDR1 and CDR2: MNHEY and SVGAGI. The V end lost 0 bases, the J end lost 4 bases, and 9 bases lay between the germline ends. The CDR3 loop reads CASSYSTRAYGYTF. The CDR3 coding sequence is TGTGCCAGCAGTTACTCGACCAGGGCCTATGGCTACACCTTC.

This clonotype was seen many times. The chain recombines TRBV28 with TRBJ2-1; 9 bases agree with TRBD1. The V gene end was trimmed by 5 bases and the J gene end by 1 base; junction bases not matched to a gene: 6. The CDR3 is 16 residues long. The V gene's germline CDR1 is MDHEN and CDR2 SYDVKM. In DNA form, the CDR3 reads TGTGCCAGCAGTCCAGGACAGGGGAGTTCCTACAATGAGCAGTTCTTC. Translating it yields CASSPGQGSSYNEQFF. Full variable domain (outside the CDR3, taken from reference TRBV28 and TRBJ2-1): DVKVTQSSRYLVKRTGEKVFLECVQDMDHENMFWYRQDPGLGLRLIYFSYDVKMKEKGDIPEGYSVSREKKERFSLILESASTNQTSMYLCASSPGQGSSYNEQFFGPGTRLTVL.

This clonotype came up many times. The V call is TRBV6-1, the J call TRBJ2-3; 7 bases match TRBD2. There are 15 residues in the CDR3. The trim removed 6 bases at V and 3 bases at J, leaving 9 bases unmatched. Looked up from germline, CDR1 is MNHNS and CDR2 is SASEGT. Written as DNA, the CDR3 is TGTGCCAGCAGCGTCCTGGCGGGGGAGACAGATACGCAGTATTTT. Its protein is CASSVLAGETDTQYF.

Many counts were recorded for this clonotype. This chain links TRBV20-1 with TRBJ1-5; D is unclear. There are 14 residues in the CDR3. Germline V gene sequence: CDR1 DFQATT, CDR2 SNEGSKA (reference sequence). The V end was cut by 0 bases, the J end by 0 bases, with 6 bases between. CDR3 loop: CSAREQNSNQPQHF. The DNA of the CDR3 is TGCAGTGCTAGAGAACAGAATAGCAATCAGCCCCAGCATTTT.